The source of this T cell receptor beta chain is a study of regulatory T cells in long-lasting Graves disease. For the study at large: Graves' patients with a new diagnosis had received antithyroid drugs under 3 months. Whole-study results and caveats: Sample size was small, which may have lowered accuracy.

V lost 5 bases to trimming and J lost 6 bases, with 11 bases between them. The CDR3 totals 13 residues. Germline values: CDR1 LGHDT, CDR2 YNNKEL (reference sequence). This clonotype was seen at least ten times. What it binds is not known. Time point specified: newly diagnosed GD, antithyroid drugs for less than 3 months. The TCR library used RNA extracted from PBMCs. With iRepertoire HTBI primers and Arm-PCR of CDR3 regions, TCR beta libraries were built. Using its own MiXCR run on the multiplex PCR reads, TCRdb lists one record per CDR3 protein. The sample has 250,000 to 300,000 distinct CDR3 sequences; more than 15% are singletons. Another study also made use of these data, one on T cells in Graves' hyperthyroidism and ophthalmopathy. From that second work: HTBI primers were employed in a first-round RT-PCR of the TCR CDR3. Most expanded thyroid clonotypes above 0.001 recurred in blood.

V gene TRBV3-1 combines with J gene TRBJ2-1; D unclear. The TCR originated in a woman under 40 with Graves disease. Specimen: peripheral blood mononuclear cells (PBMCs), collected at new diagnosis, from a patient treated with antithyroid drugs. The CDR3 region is CASSRSNPNEQFF. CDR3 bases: TGTGCCAGCAGCAGAAGCAACCCCAATGAGCAGTTCTTC.